A single sample is the source of the 21 T cell receptor beta chains below, sequenced in a study of T cells in Graves' hyperthyroidism and ophthalmopathy. Amplification yielded TCR beta CDR3 regions, with RNA transcripts as the source. HTBI primers were employed in a first-round RT-PCR of the TCR CDR3. TCRdb re-derived calls from the multiplex PCR reads in MiXCR, one entry per CDR3 protein. The profile covers roughly 150,000 distinct CDR3 sequences, with about 9.4% appearing a single time and approximately 20% taken by the ten largest. The sample was blood. These receptors were obtained from a woman younger than 30 with Graves' hyperthyroidism that later progressed to Graves' ophthalmopathy.

The sample holds many counts of this clonotype. This chain connects TRBV12-3 or TRBV12-4 to TRBJ2-5; D not resolved. CDR3 size: 13 residues. V was clipped by 5 bases and J by 5 bases, with 12 bases between them. The CDR3 region is CASSTSARETQYF. CDR3 coding DNA: TGTGCCAGCAGTACATCCGCCAGGGAGACCCAGTACTTC.

This clonotype has at least ten counts. The V and J genes are TRBV11-3 and TRBJ2-5; TRBD1 matches 7 bases. The CDR3 runs 15 residues. The junction had 3 bases not matched to a gene; V was cut back by 0 bases and J by 2 bases. CDR1 is SGHNT and CDR2 is YENEEA in the germline V gene. CDR3 region: CASSLDGTAQETQYF. The CDR3, as DNA: TGTGCCAGCAGCTTAGATGGGACAGCACAAGAGACCCAGTACTTC.

The sample holds many counts of this clonotype. The chain uses TRBV4-2 and TRBJ2-1; 11 bases line up with TRBD1. V lost 4 bases, J lost 6 bases, and 11 bases stayed unmatched. Per the germline V gene, CDR1 is LGHNA and CDR2 is YNFKEQ. The CDR3 has 17 residues. The CDR3 reads CASSPYDTGTGGNEQFF. The CDR3 DNA sequence: TGTGCCAGCAGCCCTTATGATACCGGGACAGGGGGCAATGAGCAGTTCTTC.

The sample holds many counts of this clonotype. This chain joins TRBV2 and TRBJ2-7; TRBD2 is a possible D gene (6 bases). Germline V gene data show CDR1 as SNHLY and CDR2 as FYNNEI. The CDR3 runs to 18 residues. Trimming stripped 6 bases from V and 2 bases from J, with 26 bases between. This CDR3 reads CASRAIHTGTHLPYEQYF. CDR3 sequence (DNA): TGTGCCAGCAGGGCAATACACACCGGGACTCACCTCCCCTACGAGCAGTACTTC. The full variable domain, in which reference TRBV2 and TRBJ2-7 provide the parts outside the CDR3, is EPEVTQTPSHQVTQMGQEVILRCVPISNHLYFYWYRQILGQKVEFLVSFYNNEISEKSEIFDDQFSVERPDGSNFTLKIRSTKLEDSAMYFCASRAIHTGTHLPYEQYFGPGTRLTVT.

A word on this clonotype: Since a much larger clone is just one base distant, this may be a read error. The CDR3 loop is CASSYSGRMSTEAFF. The DNA of the CDR3 is TGTGCCAGCAGTTACTCGGGGAGAATGAGCACTGAAGCTTTCTTT. The chain joins TRBV6-5 to TRBJ1-1, with unresolved D. The length of the CDR3 is 15 residues. V lost 0 bases and J lost 4, with 12 bases in between. CDR1 and CDR2 (germline): MNHEY, SVGAGI.

This clonotype was detected ten times or more. The CDR3 nucleotides are TGTGCCAGCAGCTTAGGGTTAACAGGGCAAGAGACCCAGTACTTC. Its translation: CASSLGLTGQETQYF. The chain has TRBV7-2 and TRBJ2-5; D is possibly TRBD1 (6 bases). Germline CDR1 SGHTA, CDR2 FQGNSA. The ends were cut back, 1 base at V and 2 bases at J, with 11 bases in the middle. This CDR3 spans 15 amino acids.

The gene calls are TRBV19 and TRBJ1-6; no clear D. Trimming left V 6 bases short and J 7 bases short, with 7 bases between. Germline loops: CDR1 LNHDA, CDR2 SQIVND (reference sequence). This CDR3 comprises 12 residues. DNA for the CDR3: TGTGCCAGTAGGATAAGCAATTCACCCCTCCACTTT. This encodes CASRISNSPLHF.

This clonotype was picked up many times. The chain combines TRBV11-2 with TRBJ2-1; tentatively, D is TRBD1 (6 bases). Trimming took 5 bases from V and 12 from J, leaving 17 bases between them. This CDR3 spans 13 amino acids. Per the germline V gene, CDR1 is SGHAT and CDR2 is FQNNGV. The CDR3 DNA reads as TGTGCCAGCAGCCCGCTCAACAGGGTAGGGCAGTTCTTC. Its protein is CASSPLNRVGQFF. Full variable domain (rest looked up from reference TRBV11-2 and TRBJ2-1): EAGVAQSPRYKIIEKRQSVAFWCNPISGHATLYWYQQILGQGPKLLIQFQNNGVVDDSQLPKDRFSAERLKGVDSTLKIQPAKLEDSAVYLCASSPLNRVGQFFGPGTRLTVL.

The table lists this clonotype with many counts. CDR3: CASSYLGANTEAFF. CDR3 in DNA: TGTGCCAGCAGTTACTTAGGGGCCAACACTGAAGCTTTCTTT. This chain uses TRBV6-2 or TRBV6-3 with TRBJ1-1, with TRBD1 as a possible D gene (5 bases). V lost 1 base to trimming and J lost 2 bases, with 8 bases between them. CDR1 is MNHEY and CDR2 is SVGEGT in the germline V gene. This CDR3 comprises 14 residues.

This clonotype was seen more than once but under ten times. This may be a read error: a much more frequent sequence differs by one nucleotide. The V and J genes are TRBV12-3 or TRBV12-4 and TRBJ1-5; D is unresolved. The CDR3 is 13 residues long. V lost 4 bases and J lost 5, with 9 bases in between. This CDR3 is CASSSGRHQPQHF. Written as DNA, the CDR3 is TGTGCCAGCAGTTCCGGTCGACATCAGCCCCAGCATTTT.

Many counts were recorded for this clonotype. The V gene is TRBV20-1, the J gene TRBJ2-1, with TRBD2 matching over 10 bases. Germline CDR1 and CDR2: DFQATT and SNEGSKA (reference sequence). The trim removed 5 bases at V and 3 bases at J, leaving 10 bases unmatched. The CDR3 is 16 amino acids. CDR3 loop: CSAHPSGRAGYNEQFF. Written as DNA, the CDR3 is TGCAGTGCTCACCCTAGCGGGAGAGCCGGCTACAATGAGCAGTTCTTC.

The table lists this clonotype with many counts. CDR3 residues: CASSVNHGTYEQYF. DNA of the CDR3: TGTGCCAGCAGCGTAAATCACGGAACCTACGAGCAGTACTTC. The V gene is TRBV9, the J gene TRBJ2-7; D remains ambiguous. The CDR3 contains 14 residues. Germline V gene lookup returns CDR1 SGDLS and CDR2 YYNGEE. V was trimmed by 1 base and J by 2 bases, leaving 10 bases between them.

This clonotype was picked up many times. The genes are TRBV7-2 and TRBJ1-6; D gene ambiguous. Germline-derived CDR1 and CDR2 are SGHTA and FQGNSA. This CDR3 is 15 amino acids long. Trimming took 5 bases from V and 9 from J, leaving 17 bases between them. The DNA for the CDR3 is TGTGCCAGCAGCCTGCCGACACCTCGGGGTTCACCCCTCCACTTT. Its protein product is CASSLPTPRGSPLHF.

Remarks on this clonotype: This sequence may be a read error, since a much larger clone differs from it by one base. The chain uses TRBV20-1 and TRBJ2-1; 16 bases fit TRBD2. Germline CDR1 and CDR2: DFQATT and SNEGSKA (reference sequence). The CDR3 is 18 residues long. The CDR3 reads CSATGLAGGMRSHNEQFF. For the CDR3, the DNA is TGCAGTGCGACGGGACTAGCGGGAGGGATGCGCTCCCACAATGAGCAGTTCTTC.

This clonotype has ten or more counts. This chain joins TRBV2 and TRBJ2-2, with unresolved D. V dropped 0 bases and J dropped 9 bases, with 8 bases sitting between them. CDR1 SNHLY and CDR2 FYNNEI come from the germline V gene. The CDR3 runs 13 residues. The CDR3 region has the DNA TGTGCCAGCAGTGAAGCGAGGTGGTGGGAGCTGTTTTTT. Translation gives CASSEARWWELFF. The full variable domain, with the rest looked up from reference TRBV2 and TRBJ2-2, is EPEVTQTPSHQVTQMGQEVILRCVPISNHLYFYWYRQILGQKVEFLVSFYNNEISEKSEIFDDQFSVERPDGSNFTLKIRSTKLEDSAMYFCASSEARWWELFFGEGSRLTVL.

This clonotype was seen many times. The V gene is TRBV5-5, the J gene TRBJ2-1, with 8 bases that match TRBD2. CDR3 size: 17 residues. CDR1 SGHKS and CDR2 YYEKEE come from the germline V gene (reference sequence). The ends lost 0 bases at V and 8 bases at J; junction bases unmatched: 13. The CDR3 bases are TGTGCCAGCAGCTTGGGGGCCGGGACTAGAGTCTATTATGAGCAGTTCTTC. Protein product: CASSLGAGTRVYYEQFF.

This clonotype was counted ten times or more. The chain joins TRBV7-6 to TRBJ2-7, with 13 bases aligning to TRBD2. From germline, CDR1 is SGHVS and CDR2 FNYEAQ. Germline trimming cut 4 bases from V and 4 bases from J; bases unmatched to any gene: 4. The CDR3 spans 15 residues. The CDR3 sequence is CASSSGTSGIYEQYF. CDR3 nucleotide sequence: TGTGCCAGCAGCTCCGGGACTAGCGGGATTTACGAGCAGTACTTC.

Here the CDR3 DNA reads TGCGCCAGCAGCCAAGTGATTAGGGGCAGGGGCCGGAACACTGAAGCTTTCTTT. It encodes CASSQVIRGRGRNTEAFF. The chain has TRBV4-1 and TRBJ1-1; D may be TRBD1 (6 bases). The V and J ends lost 1 base and 1 base respectively, with 19 bases between them. The length of the CDR3 is 18 residues. Germline CDR1 and CDR2: MGHRA and YSYEKL.

This clonotype was counted at least ten times. V is TRBV6-2 or TRBV6-3 and J is TRBJ2-1; the D call may be TRBD1 or TRBD2 (5 bases each). This CDR3 is built from 18 residues. The V and J ends lost 0 bases and 0 bases respectively, with 15 bases between them. In germline, CDR1 is MNHEY, CDR2 SVGEGT. CDR3 coding DNA: TGTGCCAGCAGTTACTCTCCGTGGGACGACAGCTCCTACAATGAGCAGTTCTTC. Protein sequence: CASSYSPWDDSSYNEQFF.

This clonotype was counted at least ten times. The chain couples TRBV20-1 to TRBJ2-3, with D possibly matching TRBD1 (6 bases). Trimming removed 0 bases at V and 0 bases at J, with 16 bases between. There are 17 residues in the CDR3. The germline CDR1 and CDR2 sequences are DFQATT and SNEGSKA (reference sequence). CDR3 sequence (DNA): TGCAGTGCTAGAGATCGGGCCACAGGGACCAGCACAGATACGCAGTATTTT. It specifies CSARDRATGTSTDTQYF.

At least ten counts were recorded for this clonotype. This rearrangement joins TRBV20-1 to TRBJ1-1; D remains unclear. Germline CDR1 reads DFQATT; CDR2 reads SNEGSKA (reference sequence). Trimming took 0 bases from V and 4 from J, leaving 3 bases between them. This CDR3 is built from 11 residues. Here the CDR3 DNA reads TGCAGTGCTAGAGAAGGCACTGAAGCTTTCTTT. This gives the protein CSAREGTEAFF.